The 9 T cell receptor beta chains in this list originate from one sample, sequenced in a study of blood T cell repertoires in COVID-19. Only in-frame clones appear in the TCRdb table, and some are missing; sequencing was by immunoSEQ multiplex PCR. This repertoire shows about 250,000 clones, 70% to 90% found once; its top ten account for roughly 1.7%. The material sequenced was PBMCs or T cells enriched from blood (not recorded which). All receptors come from a man aged 35 to 55 who had recovered from COVID-19.

The gene calls are TRBV7-3 and TRBJ2-3, with 7 bases lining up with TRBD1. CDR3 length: 15 residues. CDR1 and CDR2 from the germline V gene are SGHTA and FQGTGA. After removal of 4 bases from V and 2 bases from J, the junction contained 6 bases not matched to a gene. For the CDR3, the DNA is TGTGCCAGCAGCTCATCAGGGGGATTCACAGATACGCAGTATTTT. This encodes CASSSSGGFTDTQYF.

This chain connects TRBV19 to TRBJ1-6; 7 nucleotides line up with TRBD1. CDR1 and CDR2 from the germline V gene are LNHDA and SQIVND (reference sequence). V lost 4 bases and J lost 10; bases outside the gene matches: 19. CDR3 size: 18 residues. CDR3 nucleotides: TGTGCCAGTAGTACTCGGCCCTACCACAGGGGAATTAGATCACCCCTCCACTTT. This codes for CASSTRPYHRGIRSPLHF.

The J gene is TRBJ2-7, the V gene TRBV19, with D maybe TRBD1 (6 bases). The CDR3 has 13 residues. CDR1 LNHDA and CDR2 SQIVND come from the germline V gene (reference sequence). The germline V and J ends were trimmed by 7 bases and 3 bases, with 13 bases remaining between them. The CDR3 is CASKETGYYEQYF. The CDR3 DNA reads TGTGCCAGTAAGGAAACAGGGTACTACGAGCAGTACTTC.

The V and J genes are TRBV21-1 and TRBJ2-2; the tabulated D call, TRBD2, remains unverified against the DNA. TRBV21-1 is assigned pseudogene status. The CDR3 runs 16 residues. The CDR3 loop reads CASSKVEGGYAGELFF. For the CDR3, the DNA is TGTGCCAGCAGCAAAGTGGAAGGCGGGTACGCCGGGGAGCTGTTTTTT.

The chain links TRBV14 to TRBJ2-7; D is perhaps TRBD1 (6 bases). Germline assignment: CDR1 SGHDN and CDR2 FVKESK. CDR3 length equals 15 residues. Trimming took 0 bases from V and 3 from J, leaving 12 bases between them. CDR3 protein: CASSQETGQSYEQYF. The CDR3 DNA is TGTGCCAGCAGCCAAGAAACCGGACAGAGCTACGAGCAGTACTTC.

The chain carries TRBV4-3 and TRBJ1-3, with 9 bases lining up with TRBD1. This CDR3 has 15 amino acids. After removal of 1 base from V and 7 bases from J, the junction contained 5 bases not matched to a gene. Germline lookup yields CDR1 LGHNA and CDR2 YSLEER. CDR3 sequence: CASSQVQGAGNTIYF. In DNA, the CDR3 is TGCGCCAGCAGCCAAGTACAGGGGGCCGGGAACACCATATATTTT.

V and J are TRBV6-6 and TRBJ1-5; 11 bases match TRBD1. The trim removed 5 bases at V and 11 bases at J, leaving 11 bases unmatched. CDR3 length equals 15 residues. Per germline, CDR1 MNHNY and CDR2 SVGAGI (reference sequence). This CDR3 reads CASSPGQGAGLAQHF. The CDR3 DNA is TGTGCCAGCAGTCCAGGACAGGGGGCGGGATTAGCCCAGCATTTT.

The rearrangement links TRBV2 to TRBJ2-3; 8 nucleotides align to TRBD2. The J segment lost 5 bases and the V segment lost 7 bases, leaving 8 bases of the junction unmatched. The CDR3 sequence is 14 residues long. Germline V gene data show CDR1 as SNHLY and CDR2 as FYNNEI. The CDR3 region has the DNA TGTGCCAGCACGGGAGCGGGAGCTCGAGATACGCAGTATTTT. As protein: CASTGAGARDTQYF.

V is TRBV30 and J is TRBJ1-2; 11 nucleotides align to TRBD1. Germline loops: CDR1 GTSNPN, CDR2 SVGIG (reference sequence). With V trimmed by 4 bases and J by 7 bases, 5 bases remained unmatched. There are 13 residues in the CDR3. This chain's CDR3 is CAWTRDRGTGYTF. The CDR3 bases are TGTGCCTGGACCAGGGACAGGGGGACTGGCTACACCTTC.